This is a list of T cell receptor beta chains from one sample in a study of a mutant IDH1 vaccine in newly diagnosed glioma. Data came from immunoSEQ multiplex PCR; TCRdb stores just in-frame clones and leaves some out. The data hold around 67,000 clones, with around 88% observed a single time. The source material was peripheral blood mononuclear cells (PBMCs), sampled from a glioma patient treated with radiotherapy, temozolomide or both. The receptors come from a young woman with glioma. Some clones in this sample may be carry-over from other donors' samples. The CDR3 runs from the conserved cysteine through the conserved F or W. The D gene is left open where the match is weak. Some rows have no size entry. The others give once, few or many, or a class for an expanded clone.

cdr3_nt: TGCGCCAGCAGCCAAGACAGGGGCAATCAGCCCCAGCATTTT; cdr3_aa: CASSQDRGNQPQHF; j_call: TRBJ1-5; d_call: NA; v_call: TRBV4-1; clone_size: NA
cdr3_nt: TGTGCCAGCAGCGGCGGACTAGCGGGACCCACCGGGGAGCTGTTTTTT; cdr3_aa: CASSGGLAGPTGELFF; j_call: TRBJ2-2; d_call: TRBD2; v_call: TRBV2; clone_size: NA
cdr3_nt: TGCGCCAGCAGCTTGGACAGGGCTAATTCACCCCTCCACTTT; cdr3_aa: CASSLDRANSPLHF; j_call: TRBJ1-6; d_call: NA; v_call: TRBV5-1; clone_size: few
cdr3_nt: TGTGCCAGCAGTATCGGACAGGGTAACCAGCCCCAGCATTTT; cdr3_aa: CASSIGQGNQPQHF; j_call: TRBJ1-5; d_call: TRBD1; v_call: TRBV27; clone_size: once
cdr3_nt: TGTGCCAGCAGTTTTGGGCCTGAAGAGACCCAGTACTTC; cdr3_aa: CASSFGPEETQYF; j_call: TRBJ2-5; d_call: NA; v_call: TRBV27; clone_size: NA
cdr3_nt: TGTGCCACCTCTTCCGGGACAGGGACTGAGACCCAGTACTTC; cdr3_aa: CATSSGTGTETQYF; j_call: TRBJ2-5; d_call: TRBD1; v_call: TRBV2; clone_size: NA
cdr3_nt: TGTGCCAGCAGTGGTCTGGGCTATGGCTACACCTTC; cdr3_aa: CASSGLGYGYTF; j_call: TRBJ1-2; d_call: NA; v_call: TRBV2; clone_size: NA
cdr3_nt: TGCGCCAGCAGCTCCGATAGCGGGAGGGTACCAGATACGCAGTATTTT; cdr3_aa: CASSSDSGRVPDTQYF; j_call: TRBJ2-3; d_call: TRBD2; v_call: TRBV10-2; clone_size: NA
cdr3_nt: TGCGCCAGCAGCACGGGACAGGGGGAAGTCAAAAACATTCAGTACTTC; cdr3_aa: CASSTGQGEVKNIQYF; j_call: TRBJ2-4; d_call: TRBD1; v_call: TRBV5-1; clone_size: NA
cdr3_nt: TGTGCCAGCAGTTTGACAGAGAACTATGGCTACACCTTC; cdr3_aa: CASSLTENYGYTF; j_call: TRBJ1-2; d_call: NA; v_call: TRBV6-6; clone_size: NA
cdr3_nt: TGTGCCAGCAGCTTAGGGCTAGCGGGGGCTGGGAAGGAGACCCAGTACTTC; cdr3_aa: CASSLGLAGAGKETQYF; j_call: TRBJ2-5; d_call: TRBD2; v_call: TRBV7-9; clone_size: NA
cdr3_nt: TGTGCCAGCAGTCTAGGGCGCGGGTTGGGGCAGTACTTC; cdr3_aa: CASSLGRGLGQYF; j_call: TRBJ2-7; d_call: NA; v_call: TRBV6-6; clone_size: once
cdr3_nt: TGTGCCAGCAGCTTAGAGTCTTACAATGAGCAGTTCTTC; cdr3_aa: CASSLESYNEQFF; j_call: TRBJ2-1; d_call: NA; v_call: TRBV7-2; clone_size: NA
cdr3_nt: TGTGCCAGCTCCGTTGGGACAGGTGCTAACTATGGCTACACCTTC; cdr3_aa: CASSVGTGANYGYTF; j_call: TRBJ1-2; d_call: TRBD1; v_call: TRBV18; clone_size: NA
cdr3_nt: TGTGCCAGCAGTTCCGGACAGGGGGCTGGGAACACTGAAGCTTTCTTT; cdr3_aa: CASSSGQGAGNTEAFF; j_call: TRBJ1-1; d_call: TRBD1; v_call: TRBV6-5; clone_size: NA
cdr3_nt: TGTGCCAGCAGCTTAGGGCAGCCGAGCACAGATACGCAGTATTTT; cdr3_aa: CASSLGQPSTDTQYF; j_call: TRBJ2-3; d_call: NA; v_call: TRBV7-2; clone_size: once
cdr3_nt: TGTGCCAGCAGCGTAGGTACAGATACGCAGTATTTT; cdr3_aa: CASSVGTDTQYF; j_call: TRBJ2-3; d_call: NA; v_call: TRBV9; clone_size: NA
cdr3_nt: TGTGCCAGCAGCGTAGGGCCGGGACAGGGGTACTTGGGCACCTTC; cdr3_aa: CASSVGPGQGYLGTF; j_call: TRBJ1-2; d_call: TRBD1; v_call: TRBV9; clone_size: NA
cdr3_nt: TGTGCCAGCAGCTTCAGGACAGGTTCCTCGTACGAGCAGTACTTC; cdr3_aa: CASSFRTGSSYEQYF; j_call: TRBJ2-7; d_call: TRBD1; v_call: TRBV5-8; clone_size: NA
cdr3_nt: TGCGCCAGCAGCTTGGGAGGAGATGGCTACACCTTC; cdr3_aa: CASSLGGDGYTF; j_call: TRBJ1-2; d_call: NA; v_call: TRBV5-1; clone_size: NA
cdr3_nt: TGTGCCAGCAGCCCGTCGGGGGGCCCAAGGGAGCAGTACTTC; cdr3_aa: CASSPSGGPREQYF; j_call: TRBJ2-7; d_call: NA; v_call: TRBV6-5; clone_size: NA
cdr3_nt: TGCGCCAGCAGCGTGCCTGCAGGGACCTATGGCTACACCTTC; cdr3_aa: CASSVPAGTYGYTF; j_call: TRBJ1-2; d_call: NA; v_call: TRBV5-1; clone_size: NA
cdr3_nt: TGTGCCAGCGGCTTAGGGGCAGATGGCACTGAAGCTTTCTTT; cdr3_aa: CASGLGADGTEAFF; j_call: TRBJ1-1; d_call: NA; v_call: TRBV6-1; clone_size: NA
cdr3_nt: TGTGCCAGCAGTTTCCTCAGGGCTTTGAACACTGAAGCTTTCTTT; cdr3_aa: CASSFLRALNTEAFF; j_call: TRBJ1-1; d_call: NA; v_call: TRBV28; clone_size: NA
cdr3_nt: TGTGCCAGCAGTCCCGGTTCGGGGAATCAGCCCCAGCATTTT; cdr3_aa: CASSPGSGNQPQHF; j_call: TRBJ1-5; d_call: NA; v_call: TRBV27; clone_size: NA
cdr3_nt: TGTGCCTCCATAACAGGAGCCGGAAACACCATATATTTT; cdr3_aa: CASITGAGNTIYF; j_call: TRBJ1-3; d_call: NA; v_call: TRBV6-5; clone_size: NA
cdr3_nt: TGTGCCAGCAGCTTAGCTGGGGGGCCTGCGAATGAGCAGTTCTTC; cdr3_aa: CASSLAGGPANEQFF; j_call: TRBJ2-1; d_call: NA; v_call: TRBV7-2; clone_size: NA
cdr3_nt: TGTGCCAGCAGAGATCAGGGGGTCGGGGCCAACGTCCTGACTTTC; cdr3_aa: CASRDQGVGANVLTF; j_call: TRBJ2-6; d_call: TRBD1; v_call: TRBV27; clone_size: once
cdr3_nt: TGCAGCGCTGACCGGGGGGCCACTGAAGCTTTCTTT; cdr3_aa: CSADRGATEAFF; j_call: TRBJ1-1; d_call: NA; v_call: TRBV29-1; clone_size: NA
cdr3_nt: TGTGCCAGTAGCGTCGGACAGGGTTACGGCTACACCTTC; cdr3_aa: CASSVGQGYGYTF; j_call: TRBJ1-2; d_call: TRBD1; v_call: TRBV19; clone_size: NA
cdr3_nt: TGTGCCAGCAGTGAAAGACGCAGCTACGAGCAGTACTTC; cdr3_aa: CASSERRSYEQYF; j_call: TRBJ2-7; d_call: NA; v_call: TRBV6-1; clone_size: NA
cdr3_nt: TGTGCCAGCAGCTTGCTAGGGGTGATCGACGAGCAGTACTTC; cdr3_aa: CASSLLGVIDEQYF; j_call: TRBJ2-7; d_call: NA; v_call: TRBV5-6; clone_size: once
cdr3_nt: TGTGCCAGCAGCCCGAGATTGGGGTCTGGAGGCTACACCTTC; cdr3_aa: CASSPRLGSGGYTF; j_call: TRBJ1-2; d_call: NA; v_call: TRBV7-7; clone_size: once
cdr3_nt: TGTGCCAGCAGTTATGTAGCGGGACCTTACAATGAGCAGTTCTTC; cdr3_aa: CASSYVAGPYNEQFF; j_call: TRBJ2-1; d_call: TRBD2; v_call: TRBV6-5; clone_size: once
cdr3_nt: TGTGCCAGCAGTGAGAGGGCTAGCGGGGGCCAAGAGACCCAGTACTTC; cdr3_aa: CASSERASGGQETQYF; j_call: TRBJ2-5; d_call: TRBD2; v_call: TRBV6-1; clone_size: NA
cdr3_nt: TGTGCCAGCAGTGAATCATGGGGTGGCTACACCTTC; cdr3_aa: CASSESWGGYTF; j_call: TRBJ1-2; d_call: NA; v_call: TRBV25-1; clone_size: NA
cdr3_nt: TGTGCCAGCAGTTCCCCTTGGGAAAAACTGTTTTTT; cdr3_aa: CASSSPWEKLFF; j_call: TRBJ1-4; d_call: NA; v_call: TRBV28; clone_size: NA
cdr3_nt: TGTGCCAGCAGCCAAGATCAACAGCCTTATTCACCCCTCCACTTT; cdr3_aa: CASSQDQQPYSPLHF; j_call: TRBJ1-6; d_call: NA; v_call: TRBV14; clone_size: NA
cdr3_nt: TGCGCCAGCAGCCCTAGGACAGGAGCCTCCTACGAGCAGTACTTC; cdr3_aa: CASSPRTGASYEQYF; j_call: TRBJ2-7; d_call: TRBD1; v_call: TRBV4-1; clone_size: NA
cdr3_nt: TGTGCCAGCAGTTATACAGGGGGATCCAGCTATGGCTACACCTTC; cdr3_aa: CASSYTGGSSYGYTF; j_call: TRBJ1-2; d_call: TRBD1; v_call: TRBV2; clone_size: NA
cdr3_nt: TGCGCCAGCAGCCCAGACGGGGGGCCCCCGCTGTTTTTT; cdr3_aa: CASSPDGGPPLFF; j_call: TRBJ2-2; d_call: NA; v_call: TRBV5-1; clone_size: NA
cdr3_nt: TGTGCCAGCAGCTTTGGCGGGGAGCTGTTTTTT; cdr3_aa: CASSFGGELFF; j_call: TRBJ2-2; d_call: NA; v_call: TRBV7-9; clone_size: NA
cdr3_nt: TGTGCCAGCAGCTTAGTGGGACTAGCGGGGGGGATCACAGATACGCAGTATTTT; cdr3_aa: CASSLVGLAGGITDTQYF; j_call: TRBJ2-3; d_call: TRBD2; v_call: TRBV7-9; clone_size: NA
cdr3_nt: TGCAGCGTTGAGGCCAGGGCTGCTGAAGCTTTCTTT; cdr3_aa: CSVEARAAEAFF; j_call: TRBJ1-1; d_call: NA; v_call: TRBV29-1; clone_size: few
cdr3_nt: TGTGCCAGCAGCCGGAATCGCGGACAGCACGGGGAGCTGTTTTTT; cdr3_aa: CASSRNRGQHGELFF; j_call: TRBJ2-2; d_call: NA; v_call: TRBV14; clone_size: NA
cdr3_nt: TGTGCCAGCAGTAAAGGACTGCCCTACGAGCAGTACTTC; cdr3_aa: CASSKGLPYEQYF; j_call: TRBJ2-7; d_call: NA; v_call: TRBV5-6; clone_size: NA
cdr3_nt: TGTGCCAGCATAAGAGTATTAGGTGAAAAACTGTTTTTT; cdr3_aa: CASIRVLGEKLFF; j_call: TRBJ1-4; d_call: NA; v_call: TRBV2; clone_size: NA
cdr3_nt: TGCGCCAGCAACTCAGGGGGAGCGGACGGCTACACCTTC; cdr3_aa: CASNSGGADGYTF; j_call: TRBJ1-2; d_call: TRBD1; v_call: TRBV4-1; clone_size: NA
cdr3_nt: TGCAGCGTCCAAATCGGGGTGAATAGCAATCAGCCCCAGCATTTT; cdr3_aa: CSVQIGVNSNQPQHF; j_call: TRBJ1-5; d_call: NA; v_call: TRBV29-1; clone_size: NA
cdr3_nt: TGCGCCAGCAGCTGGGGACTTACCGCGAACACCGGGGAGCTGTTTTTT; cdr3_aa: CASSWGLTANTGELFF; j_call: TRBJ2-2; d_call: NA; v_call: TRBV5-1; clone_size: NA
cdr3_nt: TGTGCCAGCAGGTCAACCGGGACTAACGAGCAGTACTTC; cdr3_aa: CASRSTGTNEQYF; j_call: TRBJ2-7; d_call: TRBD2; v_call: TRBV7-8; clone_size: NA
cdr3_nt: TGTGCCTGGTCCAATGGCCGGGACTACGAGCAGTACTTC; cdr3_aa: CAWSNGRDYEQYF; j_call: TRBJ2-7; d_call: NA; v_call: TRBV30; clone_size: NA
cdr3_nt: TGTGCCAGCAGCGGCATCACTAGGGGAAACACTGAAGCTTTCTTT; cdr3_aa: CASSGITRGNTEAFF; j_call: TRBJ1-1; d_call: NA; v_call: TRBV9; clone_size: NA
cdr3_nt: TGTGCCAGCAGCTTGGGGTACGGGGGGCGCGAAGATACGCAGTATTTT; cdr3_aa: CASSLGYGGREDTQYF; j_call: TRBJ2-3; d_call: NA; v_call: TRBV5-8; clone_size: NA
cdr3_nt: TGTGCCTGGCATGAAGGGGCATCCTACGAGCAGTACTTC; cdr3_aa: CAWHEGASYEQYF; j_call: TRBJ2-7; d_call: NA; v_call: TRBV30; clone_size: NA
cdr3_nt: TGCGCCAGCAGCTCCGGGACCGTTGAGCAGTACTTC; cdr3_aa: CASSSGTVEQYF; j_call: TRBJ2-7; d_call: NA; v_call: TRBV5-1; clone_size: NA
cdr3_nt: TGTGCCAGCAGCCCCGCGGGGGCGGGAGGGGCCGAAGCTTTCTTT; cdr3_aa: CASSPAGAGGAEAFF; j_call: TRBJ1-1; d_call: NA; v_call: TRBV5-6; clone_size: NA